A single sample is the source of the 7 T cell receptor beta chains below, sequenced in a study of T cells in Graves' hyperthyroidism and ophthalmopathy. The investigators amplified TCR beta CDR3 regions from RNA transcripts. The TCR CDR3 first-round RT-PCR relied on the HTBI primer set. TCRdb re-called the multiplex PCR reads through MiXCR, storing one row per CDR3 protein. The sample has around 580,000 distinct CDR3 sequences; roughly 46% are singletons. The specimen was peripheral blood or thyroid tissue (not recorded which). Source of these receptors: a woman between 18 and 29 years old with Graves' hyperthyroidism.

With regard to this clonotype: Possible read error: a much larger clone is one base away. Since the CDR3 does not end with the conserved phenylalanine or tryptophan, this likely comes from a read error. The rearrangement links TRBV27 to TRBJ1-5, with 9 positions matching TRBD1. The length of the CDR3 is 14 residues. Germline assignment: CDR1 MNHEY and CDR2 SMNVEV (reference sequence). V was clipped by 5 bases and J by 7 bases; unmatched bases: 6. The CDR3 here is CASSQGQGGQPQHL. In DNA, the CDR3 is TGTGCCAGCAGTCAGGGACAGGGAGGACAGCCCCAGCATCTT.

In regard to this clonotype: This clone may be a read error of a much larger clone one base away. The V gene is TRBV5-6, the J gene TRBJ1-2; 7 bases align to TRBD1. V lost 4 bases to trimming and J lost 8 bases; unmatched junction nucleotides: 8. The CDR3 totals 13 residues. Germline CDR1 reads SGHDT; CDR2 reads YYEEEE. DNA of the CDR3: TGTGCCAGCAGCATAGATACAGGGGACGGCTACACCTTC. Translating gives CASSIDTGDGYTF.

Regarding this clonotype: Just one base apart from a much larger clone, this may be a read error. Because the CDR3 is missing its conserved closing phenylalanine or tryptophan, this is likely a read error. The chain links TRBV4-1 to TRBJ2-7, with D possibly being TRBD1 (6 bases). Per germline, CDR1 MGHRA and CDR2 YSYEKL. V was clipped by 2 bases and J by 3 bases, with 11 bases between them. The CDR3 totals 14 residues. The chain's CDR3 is CASSQRIQGYEQYY. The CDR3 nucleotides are TGCGCCAGCAGCCAAAGAATACAGGGCTACGAGCAGTACTAC.

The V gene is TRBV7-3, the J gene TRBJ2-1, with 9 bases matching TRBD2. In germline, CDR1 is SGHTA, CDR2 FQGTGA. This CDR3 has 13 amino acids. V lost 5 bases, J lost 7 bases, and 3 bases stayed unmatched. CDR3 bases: TGTGCCAGCAGCAGCGGGAGGACGAATGAGCAGTTCTTC. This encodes CASSSGRTNEQFF. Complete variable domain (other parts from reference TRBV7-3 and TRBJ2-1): GAGVSQTPSNKVTEKGKYVELRCDPISGHTALYWYRQSLGQGPEFLIYFQGTGAADDSGLPNDRFFAVRPEGSVSTLKIQRTERGDSAVYLCASSSGRTNEQFFGPGTRLTVL.

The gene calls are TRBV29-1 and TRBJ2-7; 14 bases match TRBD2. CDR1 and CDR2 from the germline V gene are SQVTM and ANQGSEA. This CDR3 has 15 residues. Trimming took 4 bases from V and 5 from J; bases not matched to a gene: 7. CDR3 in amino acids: CSVVQTSGRVNEQYF. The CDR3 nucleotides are TGCAGCGTTGTTCAGACTAGCGGGAGGGTTAACGAGCAGTACTTC.

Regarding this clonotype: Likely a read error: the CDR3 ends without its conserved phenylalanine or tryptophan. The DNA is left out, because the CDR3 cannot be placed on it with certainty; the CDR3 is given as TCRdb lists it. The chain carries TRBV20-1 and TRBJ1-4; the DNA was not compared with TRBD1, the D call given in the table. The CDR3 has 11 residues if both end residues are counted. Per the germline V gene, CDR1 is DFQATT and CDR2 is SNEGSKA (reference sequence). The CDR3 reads CSARATGQQRI.

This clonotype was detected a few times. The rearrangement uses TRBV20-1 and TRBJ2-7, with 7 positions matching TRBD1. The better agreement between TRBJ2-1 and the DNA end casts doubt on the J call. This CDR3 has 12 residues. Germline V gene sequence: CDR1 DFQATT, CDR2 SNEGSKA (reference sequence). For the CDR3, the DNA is TGCAGTAGAACAGGGGAATTCGATGAGCAGTTCTTC. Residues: CSRTGEFDEQFF.